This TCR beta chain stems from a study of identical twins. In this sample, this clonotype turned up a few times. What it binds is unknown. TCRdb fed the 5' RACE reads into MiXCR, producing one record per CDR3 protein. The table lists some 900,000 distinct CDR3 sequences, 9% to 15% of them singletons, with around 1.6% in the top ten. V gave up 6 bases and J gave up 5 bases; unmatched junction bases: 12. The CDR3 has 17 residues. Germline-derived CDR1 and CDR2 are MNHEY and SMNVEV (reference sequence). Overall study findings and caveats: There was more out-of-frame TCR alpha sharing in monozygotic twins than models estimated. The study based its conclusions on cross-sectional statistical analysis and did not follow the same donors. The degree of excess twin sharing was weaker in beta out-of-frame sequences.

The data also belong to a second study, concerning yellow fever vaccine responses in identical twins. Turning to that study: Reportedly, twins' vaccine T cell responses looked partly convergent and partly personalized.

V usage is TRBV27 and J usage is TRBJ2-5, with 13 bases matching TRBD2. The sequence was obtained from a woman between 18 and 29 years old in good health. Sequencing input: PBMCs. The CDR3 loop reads CASSPTSLAGGRETQYF. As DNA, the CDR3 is TGTGCCAGCAGCCCTACTTCACTAGCGGGAGGGAGGGAGACCCAGTACTTC.